Listed below are T cell receptor beta chains from one sample, sequenced in a study of CD8 T cells in Susac syndrome. TCRdb re-called the immunoSEQ multiplex PCR reads with MiXCR, one entry per CDR3 protein. Of roughly 80,000 distinct CDR3 sequences listed, roughly nine tenths are singletons. Sequencing was carried out using CD8+ T cells from PBMCs. These receptors all come from a human donor with multiple sclerosis. CDR3s include the opening cysteine and the closing phenylalanine or tryptophan. Each record gives: V gene, J gene, D gene, clone size, CDR3 length, CDR3 protein, CDR3 DNA. D genes are given only for firm matches. Clone size is shown for a subset of rows, as once, few, many or a class of expanded clone.

TRBV6-5	TRBJ2-7	TRBD1	-	17	CASSSFPGTGPSDEQYF	TGTGCCAGCAGTTCCTTCCCCGGGACAGGCCCCTCCGACGAGCAGTACTTC
TRBV6-2/TRBV6-3	TRBJ2-3	-	-	15	CASNPQGRRSDTQYF	TGTGCCAGCAACCCTCAGGGCCGAAGGTCAGATACGCAGTATTTT
TRBV6-1	TRBJ2-7	-	-	13	CASSEFRISEQYF	TGTGCCAGCAGTGAATTCCGAATCAGCGAGCAGTACTTC
TRBV11-2	TRBJ2-7	-	few	16	CASSSAPRDNSYEQYF	TGTGCCAGCAGCTCGGCCCCCCGGGACAATTCCTACGAGCAGTACTTC
TRBV2	TRBJ1-6	-	-	16	CASVQGPILWDSPLHF	TGTGCCAGCGTGCAGGGGCCCATACTATGGGATTCACCCCTCCACTTT
TRBV27	TRBJ2-7	-	-	16	CASSFSGGGLSYEQYF	TGTGCCAGCAGTTTTTCTGGCGGGGGCCTCTCCTACGAGCAGTACTTC
TRBV5-1	TRBJ2-2	-	-	12	CASSLFPGELFF	TGCGCCAGCAGCTTGTTTCCCGGGGAGCTGTTTTTT
TRBV5-6	TRBJ2-5	-	-	16	CASSPWDLQRGETQYF	TGTGCCAGCAGCCCTTGGGATTTACAACGGGGGGAGACCCAGTACTTC
TRBV14	TRBJ2-7	TRBD2	-	16	CASSQGLAGISYEQYF	TGTGCCAGCAGCCAAGGTTTAGCGGGGATCTCCTACGAGCAGTACTTC
TRBV28	TRBJ1-3	-	-	14	CASSLNLSGNTIYF	TGTGCCAGCAGTTTAAACCTCTCTGGAAACACCATATATTTT
TRBV13	TRBJ2-1	TRBD1	once	13	CASEGQGRGEQFF	TGTGCCAGCGAGGGACAGGGAAGGGGTGAGCAGTTCTTC
TRBV27	TRBJ2-1	-	-	13	CASSLWGVNEQFF	TGTGCCAGCAGTTTATGGGGGGTGAATGAGCAGTTCTTC
TRBV5-1	TRBJ1-1	TRBD1	-	17	CASSLVGTGVIRTEAFF	TGCGCCAGCAGCTTGGTAGGGACAGGGGTGATTAGGACTGAAGCTTTCTTT
TRBV11-2	TRBJ2-7	-	few	13	CASSLQEIYEQYF	TGTGCCAGCAGCCTACAGGAGATCTACGAGCAGTACTTC
TRBV27	TRBJ2-3	TRBD2	-	17	CASSDGASGMYTDTQYF	TGTGCCAGCAGTGACGGGGCTAGCGGGATGTACACAGATACGCAGTATTTT
TRBV6-2/TRBV6-3	TRBJ1-1	TRBD1	few	13	CASGDSMNTEAFF	TGTGCCAGCGGGGACAGCATGAACACTGAAGCTTTCTTT
TRBV5-1	TRBJ1-2	-	once	12	CASSLAGNGYTF	TGCGCCAGCAGCTTGGCAGGGAATGGCTACACCTTC
TRBV6-6	TRBJ2-5	-	-	15	CASSYLQGARETQYF	TGTGCCAGCAGTTACTTACAGGGTGCGAGGGAGACCCAGTACTTC
TRBV6-1	TRBJ2-1	-	-	15	CASSVEGFSYNEQFF	TGTGCCAGCAGTGTAGAGGGATTCTCCTACAATGAGCAGTTCTTC
TRBV9	TRBJ2-6	TRBD1	-	16	CASTGTGGGGANVLTF	TGTGCCAGCACGGGGACAGGAGGCGGTGGGGCCAACGTCCTGACTTTC
TRBV6-5	TRBJ2-2	-	once	13	CASSPLTDGELFF	TGTGCCAGCAGTCCCCTGACAGACGGGGAGCTGTTTTTT
TRBV30	TRBJ2-7	-	-	13	CAWSVRAPDEQYF	TGTGCCTGGAGTGTAAGGGCCCCGGATGAGCAGTACTTC
TRBV5-3	TRBJ2-7	-	-	13	CARSPRRLYEQYF	TGTGCCAGAAGCCCACGGAGGCTCTACGAGCAGTACTTC
TRBV7-8	TRBJ2-7	-	-	16	CASSLEYSASSYEQYF	TGTGCCAGCAGCTTAGAGTATAGCGCGAGCTCCTACGAGCAGTACTTC
TRBV9	TRBJ1-1	TRBD1	-	16	CASSLGTGGSDTEAFF	TGTGCCAGCAGCCTCGGGACAGGGGGCTCAGACACTGAAGCTTTCTTT
TRBV19	TRBJ2-7	-	-	15	CASSIGSGSSYEQYF	TGTGCCAGTAGTATTGGATCAGGGTCCTCCTACGAGCAGTACTTC
TRBV7-9	TRBJ1-6	TRBD1	-	14	CASTRTGPLSPLHF	TGTGCCAGCACCCGGACAGGTCCACTTTCACCCCTCCACTTT
TRBV7-9	TRBJ1-2	-	medium-sized	12	CASSLQNYGYTF	TGTGCCAGCAGCTTACAAAACTATGGCTACACCTTC
TRBV12-3/TRBV12-4	TRBJ2-3	TRBD2	-	15	CASRERGARTDTQYF	TGTGCCAGTAGGGAGCGGGGGGCCCGCACAGATACGCAGTATTTT
TRBV7-9	TRBJ2-7	-	-	12	CASSLSRNEQYF	TGTGCCAGCAGCTTAAGTAGGAACGAGCAGTACTTC
TRBV7-9	TRBJ2-2	-	-	16	CASSLLTGPNTGELFF	TGTGCCAGCAGCTTACTGACAGGCCCGAACACCGGGGAGCTGTTTTTT
TRBV7-2	TRBJ2-5	-	-	17	CASSASLGGRAQETQYF	TGTGCCAGCAGTGCATCTTTGGGGGGACGAGCCCAAGAGACCCAGTACTTC
TRBV11-2	TRBJ2-1	TRBD2	-	14	CASRASGRVNEQFF	TGTGCCAGCCGTGCTAGCGGGAGAGTCAATGAGCAGTTCTTC
TRBV19	TRBJ2-1	TRBD2	-	15	CASSRLAGGPNEQFF	TGTGCCAGTAGTCGACTAGCGGGAGGGCCCAATGAGCAGTTCTTC
TRBV4-2	TRBJ2-2	TRBD2	-	18	CASSHGTSGGAGTGELFF	TGTGCCAGCAGCCACGGGACTAGCGGGGGGGCGGGCACCGGGGAGCTGTTTTTT
TRBV29-1	TRBJ2-5	TRBD1	-	13	CSVPQGRGETQYF	TGCAGCGTTCCTCAGGGCAGGGGGGAGACCCAGTACTTC
TRBV10-3	TRBJ2-5	-	-	14	CAIRPSVNQETQYF	TGTGCCATCAGACCATCGGTGAACCAAGAGACCCAGTACTTC
TRBV27	TRBJ2-2	TRBD2	-	18	CASSSKLAGGPGTGELFF	TGTGCCAGCAGTTCAAAACTAGCGGGAGGGCCGGGGACCGGGGAGCTGTTTTTT
TRBV5-6	TRBJ2-3	-	-	13	CASSLPSADTQYF	TGTGCCAGCAGCTTGCCCTCAGCAGATACGCAGTATTTT
TRBV27	TRBJ2-3	-	-	14	CASSQTTNTDTQYF	TGTGCCAGCAGTCAGACAACAAACACAGATACGCAGTATTTT
TRBV9	TRBJ2-1	TRBD2	-	15	CASSAGSSGNNEQFF	TGTGCCAGCAGCGCCGGTTCTAGCGGGAACAATGAGCAGTTCTTC
TRBV27	TRBJ1-1	-	-	13	CASGFWAGDEAFF	TGTGCCAGCGGATTCTGGGCGGGAGATGAAGCTTTCTTT
TRBV28	TRBJ2-5	TRBD2	-	15	CASGLAGGYGETQYF	TGTGCCAGCGGGCTAGCGGGAGGGTACGGTGAGACCCAGTACTTC
TRBV13	TRBJ2-3	-	-	15	CASSPLRSDTDTQYF	TGTGCCAGCAGTCCACTTCGCAGCGACACAGATACGCAGTATTTT
TRBV9	TRBJ2-7	TRBD1	-	15	CASSPRDRDTYEQYF	TGTGCCAGCAGCCCCCGGGACAGGGACACCTACGAGCAGTACTTC
TRBV19	TRBJ2-2	TRBD2	-	17	CASSRFSAGVDTGELFF	TGTGCCAGTAGTAGATTCTCGGCGGGAGTGGACACCGGGGAGCTGTTTTTT
TRBV4-3	TRBJ2-1	TRBD2	-	18	CASSQDRGAGGRRNEQFF	TGCGCCAGCAGCCAAGATAGGGGAGCGGGAGGCCGTCGGAATGAGCAGTTCTTC
TRBV27	TRBJ2-7	TRBD2	-	16	CASSWTSGRAGYEQYF	TGTGCCAGCAGCTGGACTAGCGGGAGGGCCGGGTACGAGCAGTACTTC
TRBV27	TRBJ1-2	TRBD1	-	13	CASSPGGAYGYTF	TGTGCCAGCAGTCCAGGGGGCGCCTATGGCTACACCTTC
TRBV5-1	TRBJ2-3	TRBD2	-	17	CASSSTSGGAYTDTQYF	TGCGCCAGCAGCTCTACTAGCGGGGGGGCCTACACAGATACGCAGTATTTT